One TCR beta chain is described in this entry. The record originates from a study of blood T cell repertoires in COVID-19. Authors' analysis steps: How many nucleated cells were present was estimated from reference gene primer amplification. Assay used: immunoSEQ multiplex PCR; TCRdb lists only in-frame clones, some missing. V and J calls plus clone size are reproduced from that table; the DNA served to infer D and trimming. This repertoire shows 15,000 to 20,000 clones, around 87% found once; its top ten account for around a sixth. Trimming took 5 bases from V and 7 from J; bases not matched to a gene: 7. The CDR3 totals 13 residues. Germline V gives CDR1 SGHAT, CDR2 FQNNGV.

Source material: peripheral blood. V is TRBV11-2 and J is TRBJ1-2; TRBD1 matches 7 bases. The sequence came from a man between 65 and 85 years old with acute or convalescent COVID-19. CDR3 loop: CASSPGTEFGYTF. The CDR3, as DNA: TGTGCCAGCAGCCCCGGGACAGAATTTGGCTACACCTTC. The variable domain in full, completed from reference TRBV11-2 and TRBJ1-2, reads EAGVAQSPRYKIIEKRQSVAFWCNPISGHATLYWYQQILGQGPKLLIQFQNNGVVDDSQLPKDRFSAERLKGVDSTLKIQPAKLEDSAVYLCASSPGTEFGYTFGSGTRLTVV.